These 7 T cell receptor beta chains came from one sample sequenced in a study of identical twins (dated by TCRdb to the mid-2010s). Receptor amplification or capture employed 5' RACE. Sequencing was performed on an Illumina HiSeq 2000. The raw public reads went through TCRdb reprocessing: fastp at Q25, MiXCR clone calling, in-frame beta chains kept. Records with the same CDR3 protein are collapsed into one entry carrying the most frequent genes and DNA. The sample table records hundreds of thousands of distinct CDR3 sequences; over 8.5% of these occur just once. About 0.98% of the sample lies in the top ten. The sample was also reused in another study, on yellow fever vaccine responses in identical twins.

The sequenced sample was PBMCs. All receptors come from a young woman in good health.

This chain uses TRBV2 with TRBJ2-2, with D possibly TRBD1 on 6 matching bases. Germline CDR1 is SNHLY and CDR2 is FYNNEI. V was cut by 1 base and J by 4 bases, with 16 bases left in between. CDR3 length: 17 amino acids. The CDR3 reads CASSEGTGTMGTGELFF. The CDR3 DNA reads as TGTGCCAGCAGTGAAGGAACAGGGACGATGGGCACCGGGGAGCTGTTTTTT.

The rearrangement joins TRBV27 to TRBJ2-5; D is uncertain. CDR3 size: 13 residues. The germline V gene has CDR1 MNHEY and CDR2 SMNVEV (reference sequence). V was shortened by 6 bases and J by 5 bases, with 13 bases between the two germline ends. CDR3 loop: CASRPMKLETQYF. DNA for the CDR3: TGTGCCAGCAGACCGATGAAACTGGAGACCCAGTACTTC.

The rearrangement links TRBV2 to TRBJ2-1, with D perhaps matching TRBD2 (5 bases). Germline assignment: CDR1 SNHLY and CDR2 FYNNEI. The CDR3 loop spans 12 amino acids. Trimming removed 7 bases at V and 10 bases at J, with 14 bases between. The CDR3 DNA reads as TGTGCCAGCAAGACCGGTGAGGGAGAGCAGTTCTTC. It yields the protein CASKTGEGEQFF. Looking up the rest from reference TRBV2 and TRBJ2-1 gives the full variable domain: EPEVTQTPSHQVTQMGQEVILRCVPISNHLYFYWYRQILGQKVEFLVSFYNNEISEKSEIFDDQFSVERPDGSNFTLKIRSTKLEDSAMYFCASKTGEGEQFFGPGTRLTVL.

This clonotype came up a few times. The gene calls are TRBV20-1 and TRBJ2-7, with TRBD2 identical over 7 bases. The CDR3 extends over 13 amino acids. After removal of 7 bases from V and 2 bases from J, the junction contained 8 bases not matched to a gene. Germline lookup yields CDR1 DFQATT and CDR2 SNEGSKA (reference sequence). DNA of the CDR3: TGCAGTGGGGACGACGGACTAGCCTACGAGCAGTACTTC. Translation gives CSGDDGLAYEQYF.

The chain links TRBV20-1 to TRBJ1-2; 8 bases align to TRBD1. Germline V gene lookup returns CDR1 DFQATT and CDR2 SNEGSKA (reference sequence). This CDR3 is 14 amino acids long. Losses at the gene ends were 0 bases for V and 6 bases for J; bases not matched to a gene: 6. In nucleotides, the CDR3 is TGCAGTGCTAGAGATCTTGACAGGGGTGATGGCTACACCTTC. Translated, it gives CSARDLDRGDGYTF.

This clonotype was seen ten or more times. This chain uses TRBV29-1 with TRBJ2-1, with a possible D match to TRBD2 (7 bases). Germline V gene sequence: CDR1 SQVTM, CDR2 ANQGSEA. The germline V and J ends were trimmed by 5 bases and 2 bases, with 16 bases remaining between them. CDR3 size: 15 residues. CDR3 coding DNA: TGCAGCGTTCGGGAAGGGGGGGTAACCTACAATGAGCAGTTCTTC. Translated, it gives CSVREGGVTYNEQFF.

This clonotype turned up a few times. The chain employs TRBV9 and TRBJ2-3; 7 bases fit TRBD2. The CDR3 runs 16 residues. CDR1 and CDR2 (germline): SGDLS, YYNGEE. V lost 4 bases, J lost 5 bases, and 13 bases stayed unmatched. The CDR3 DNA sequence: TGTGCCAGCAGCCAATATGCGGGGGAATTGGTAGATACGCAGTATTTT. The encoded protein is CASSQYAGELVDTQYF.